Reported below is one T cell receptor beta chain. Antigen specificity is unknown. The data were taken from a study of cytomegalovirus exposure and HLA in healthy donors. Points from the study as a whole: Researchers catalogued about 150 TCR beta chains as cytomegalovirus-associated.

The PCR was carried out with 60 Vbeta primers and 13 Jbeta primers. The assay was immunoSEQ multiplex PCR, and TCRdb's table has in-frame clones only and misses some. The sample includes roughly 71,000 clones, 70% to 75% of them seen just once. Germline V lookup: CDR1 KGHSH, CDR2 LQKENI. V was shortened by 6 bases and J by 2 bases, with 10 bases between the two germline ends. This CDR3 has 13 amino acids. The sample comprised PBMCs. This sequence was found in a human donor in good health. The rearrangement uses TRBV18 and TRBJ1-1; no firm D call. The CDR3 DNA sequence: TGTGCCAGCTCCTATTCGGGTAACACTGAAGCTTTCTTT. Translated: CASSYSGNTEAFF.